The clone carrying this T cell receptor beta chain was detected ten times or more. Its target is not known. CDR3 length: 14 residues. The V gene end was trimmed by 5 bases and the J gene end by 1 base; junction bases not matched to a gene: 1. An equimolar mix of two oligonucleotides served as the beta constant-region primer for TRBC1 and TRBC2. A 12-nucleotide UMI and the SP2 primer were added to the cDNA 3' end by oligonucleotide ligation. Using its own MiXCR run on the UMI-ligation and nested PCR reads, TCRdb lists one record per CDR3 protein. The sample contains around 90,000 distinct CDR3 sequences, 7% of which appear only once. The entry originates in a study of naive and memory T cell subsets. Study outcomes and limitations: RNA-based TCR counts may shift with T cell activation and differentiation. Each distinct alpha or beta sequence counts as one clonotype. Over 95% of naive TCR sequences appeared only once, unlike memory subsets.

This TCR was recovered from a human donor in good health. The chain joins TRBV12-3 or TRBV12-4 to TRBJ1-1, with 10 nucleotides matching TRBD1. The sample was central memory CD4+ T cells from blood. The CDR3 DNA is TGTGCCAGCAGTCGGGACAGGGGGAACACTGAAGCTTTCTTT. Its protein is CASSRDRGNTEAFF.